This T cell receptor beta chain is from a study of control samples from healthy donors and cancer patients. Clones were sequenced by immunoSEQ multiplex PCR, and TCRdb holds only the in-frame ones, with some missing. The data contain some 200,000 clones, about 93% of them singletons. The germline V gene encodes CDR1 MDHEN and CDR2 SYDVKM. The CDR3 runs to 15 residues. J gave up 2 bases and V 5 bases, and 4 bases lay outside the gene matches. The chain uses TRBV28 and TRBJ1-4; 8 positions agree with TRBD1. The receptor comes from a man younger than 35 in good health. Sample: blood. Here the CDR3 DNA reads TGTGCCAGCAGTGCGAACAGGGGGACTAATGAAAAACTGTTTTTT. Its protein is CASSANRGTNEKLFF.